What follows are 31 T cell receptor beta chains derived from one specimen sequenced in a study of Ad26.COV2.S vaccination and SARS-CoV-2 variants. Using immunoSEQ multiplex PCR, the repertoire was profiled, and TCRdb retains in-frame clones only, with some absent. Found here are 400,000 to 450,000 clones, 92% of them singletons; the top ten hold about 1.7%. Treatment here: roughly 20 received Ad26.COV2.S at low or high dose, single or two shots; about 5 received placebo; per-sample allocation not given. The samples date from day 63 after the first vaccine or placebo injection. Sequenced here: peripheral blood, sampled in a trial of Ad26.COV2.S vaccine versus placebo. The receptors stem from a person aged 18-65 years who received the Ad26.COV2.S COVID-19 vaccine or a placebo.

The V gene is TRBV5-6, the J gene TRBJ2-3, with 10 bases that match TRBD2. The CDR3 extends over 16 amino acids. The J segment lost 0 bases and the V segment lost 0 bases, leaving 1 base of the junction unmatched. CDR1 is SGHDT and CDR2 is YYEEEE in the germline V gene. CDR3 sequence reads: CASSLGAGGSTDTQYF. CDR3 coding DNA: TGTGCCAGCAGCTTGGGAGCGGGGGGGAGCACAGATACGCAGTATTTT.

The rearrangement uses TRBV11-2 and TRBJ2-7; D not certain. The CDR3 sequence is 12 residues long. Germline loops: CDR1 SGHAT, CDR2 FQNNGV. Trimming cost V 5 bases and J 6 bases, with 11 bases left between them. The CDR3 region has the DNA TGTGCCAGCAGCCCCTACAGAGGCGAGCAGTACTTC. Its protein is CASSPYRGEQYF.

The chain combines TRBV28 with TRBJ2-1; TRBD1 matches at 9 bases. The CDR3 runs 16 residues. Germline values: CDR1 MDHEN, CDR2 SYDVKM. V lost 5 bases and J lost 3; bases outside the gene matches: 8. CDR3 region: CASSNTGTGLYNEQFF. The CDR3 nucleotides are TGTGCCAGCAGTAACACCGGGACAGGGCTCTACAATGAGCAGTTCTTC.

This chain joins TRBV12-3 or TRBV12-4 and TRBJ2-3; the D is unclear. The CDR3 sequence is 12 residues long. V was shortened by 7 bases and J by 6 bases, with 11 bases between the two germline ends. The CDR3 coding sequence is TGTGCCAGCACCGCCTCTCCCGATACGCAGTATTTT. This codes for CASTASPDTQYF.

The chain is built from TRBV6-1 and TRBJ1-1; D is possibly TRBD1 (6 bases). This CDR3 contains 15 residues. The V and J ends lost 1 base and 3 bases respectively, with 12 bases between them. Germline lookup yields CDR1 MNHNS and CDR2 SASEGT. CDR3 residues: CASSEGPGEHTEAFF. CDR3 nucleotide sequence: TGTGCCAGCAGTGAAGGGCCAGGGGAACACACTGAAGCTTTCTTT.

The chain recombines TRBV27 with TRBJ1-3; 7 bases are a match to TRBD1. This CDR3 has 15 amino acids. V shed 6 bases and J 7 bases; nucleotides not matched to a gene: 12. Germline V gene sequence: CDR1 MNHEY, CDR2 SMNVEV (reference sequence). The CDR3 spells CASSPRGGNMNTIYF. CDR3 sequence (DNA): TGTGCCAGCAGCCCCAGGGGGGGGAATATGAACACCATATATTTT.

The chain links TRBV7-2 to TRBJ2-7; D possibly corresponds to TRBD2 (6 bases). Per the germline V gene, CDR1 is SGHTA and CDR2 is FQGNSA. This CDR3 comprises 15 residues. V lost 5 bases, J lost 3 bases, and 17 bases lay in between. This chain's CDR3 is CASSQSGRPHYEQYF. In nucleotides, the CDR3 is TGTGCCAGCAGCCAGTCGGGGAGGCCCCACTACGAGCAGTACTTC.

The rearrangement links TRBV5-1 to TRBJ2-3; 8 bases align to TRBD2. Germline V lookup: CDR1 SGHRS, CDR2 YFSETQ. V trimming: 4 bases; J trimming: 5 bases; junction bases outside the gene matches: 24. The CDR3 is 20 residues long. For the CDR3, the DNA is TGCGCCAGCAGCGGGGGCTCAGATAAAGCGGGGGCAATCTTGGGAGATACGCAGTATTTT. Its protein is CASSGGSDKAGAILGDTQYF.

V usage is TRBV5-1 and J usage is TRBJ2-3; 9 positions agree with TRBD1. Trimming at V came to 5 bases and at J to 2 bases, leaving 15 bases not matched to a gene. CDR1 is SGHRS, CDR2 YFSETQ, per germline. The CDR3 sequence is 18 residues long. In nucleotides, the CDR3 is TGCGCCAGCAGTTCATACCCACAGGGGGCGGGGGCCACAGATACGCAGTATTTT. Protein: CASSSYPQGAGATDTQYF.

This chain connects TRBV15 to TRBJ1-5, with 9 bases fitting TRBD1. This CDR3 has 17 residues. Germline CDR1 is LNHNV and CDR2 is YYDKDF (reference sequence). J lost 2 bases, V lost 8 bases, and 13 bases had no gene match. DNA for the CDR3: TGTGCCACCCGCCGGGACAGGGAAATCGGTGGCAATCAGCCCCAGCATTTT. Translation gives CATRRDREIGGNQPQHF.

Concerning this clone itself: Additional DNA sequences in this sample encode the identical CDR3. The gene calls are TRBV30 and TRBJ2-5, with D maybe TRBD2 (7 bases). The germline V and J ends were trimmed by 0 bases and 5 bases, with 13 bases remaining between them. CDR1 is GTSNPN, CDR2 SVGIG, per germline (reference sequence). There are 14 residues in the CDR3. The CDR3 spells CAWSVGGGRETQYF. The CDR3 region has the DNA TGTGCCTGGAGTGTAGGGGGGGGCCGGGAGACCCAGTACTTC. Combining the CDR3 with reference TRBV30 and TRBJ2-5 gives the whole variable domain SQTIHQWPATLVQPVGSPLSLECTVEGTSNPNLYWYRQAAGRGLQLLFYSVGIGQISSEVPQNLSASRPQDRQFILSSKKLLLSDSGFYLCAWSVGGGRETQYFGPGTRLLVL.

V and J are TRBV19 and TRBJ1-6; D is ambiguous. The length of the CDR3 is 16 residues. The germline V gene encodes CDR1 LNHDA and CDR2 SQIVND (reference sequence). V lost 3 bases, J lost 9 bases, and 18 bases lay in between. The CDR3, as DNA: TGTGCCAGTAGTATTGAGGGCTCCGGGTCTGGTTCACCCCTCCACTTT. The encoded protein is CASSIEGSGSGSPLHF.

The gene calls are TRBV6-5 and TRBJ2-2; 9 bases line up with TRBD1. Per the germline V gene, CDR1 is MNHEY and CDR2 is SVGAGI. Trimming cost V 0 bases and J 4 bases; bases outside gene matches: 0. This CDR3 is built from 15 residues. CDR3 nucleotides: TGTGCCAGCAGTTACTCGACAGGGGGCACCGGGGAGCTGTTTTTT. It encodes CASSYSTGGTGELFF.

For this clone: Other DNA sequences of this sample code for an identical CDR3. The CDR3 loop reads CASSPNAYEQYF. The CDR3 coding sequence is TGCGCCAGCAGCCCGAACGCCTACGAGCAGTACTTC. The chain links TRBV4-1 to TRBJ2-7; unclear D gene. The CDR3 covers 12 residues. Germline-derived CDR1 and CDR2 are MGHRA and YSYEKL. Between the trimmed V and J ends, which lost 4 bases and 2 bases, there was a span of 6 bases.

The rearrangement links TRBV7-2 to TRBJ1-1, with D maybe TRBD1 (5 bases). The CDR3 length is 14 residues. Trimming pared 5 bases from V and 6 bases from J, leaving 16 bases between. The V gene's germline CDR1 is SGHTA and CDR2 FQGNSA. CDR3 in DNA: TGTGCCAGCAGCAGCTCCTACGGGGGTTCTGAAGCTTTCTTT. Residues: CASSSSYGGSEAFF.

The V call is TRBV11-2, the J call TRBJ1-4, with 9 bases aligning to TRBD1. V dropped 5 bases and J dropped 7; count of bases not matched to a gene: 8. CDR3 length: 15 residues. Germline V gene lookup returns CDR1 SGHAT and CDR2 FQNNGV. Written as DNA, the CDR3 is TGTGCCAGCAGCCTCACCGGGACAGGGCCTGAAAAACTGTTTTTT. Translation gives CASSLTGTGPEKLFF.

Concerning this clone: At one end, the junction sequence differs from germline, possibly due to a read error. The chain combines TRBV5-1 with TRBJ1-6; D ambiguous. Germline CDR1 reads SGHRS; CDR2 reads YFSETQ. CDR3 length: 10 amino acids. The CDR3 reads CASSFRPLPF. Written as DNA, the CDR3 is TGCGCCAGCAGCTTTCGGCCCCTGCCTTTT.

The V call is TRBV2, the J call TRBJ1-4; D not certain. The V gene lost 4 bases and the J gene lost 4 bases, with 10 bases spanning the gap. The CDR3 is made up of 14 amino acids. The germline V gene encodes CDR1 SNHLY and CDR2 FYNNEI. DNA of the CDR3: TGTGCCAGCAGTGTCGGGCGAAGTAATGAAAAACTGTTTTTT. This gives the protein CASSVGRSNEKLFF.

V is TRBV9 and J is TRBJ1-5, with a weak D call TRBD1 (5 bases). Germline V gene data show CDR1 as SGDLS and CDR2 as YYNGEE. CDR3 size: 13 residues. Trimming removed 4 bases at V and 3 bases at J, with 8 bases between. The CDR3 region is CASSSTANQPQHF. CDR3 DNA: TGTGCCAGCAGCTCGACAGCCAATCAGCCCCAGCATTTT.

V usage is TRBV7-2 and J usage is TRBJ2-1; TRBD1 might be the D (5 bases). Germline V gives CDR1 SGHTA, CDR2 FQGNSA. V lost 2 bases and J lost 3, with 8 bases in between. The CDR3 has 14 amino acids. The CDR3 sequence is CASSLRGGYNEQFF. CDR3 DNA sequence: TGTGCCAGCAGCTTAAGGGGTGGCTACAATGAGCAGTTCTTC.

This rearrangement joins TRBV6-5 to TRBJ2-5; 8 bases fit TRBD1. J was trimmed by 4 bases and V by 8 bases; bases with no gene match: 9. CDR3 size: 14 residues. The V gene's germline CDR1 is MNHEY and CDR2 SVGAGI. Here the CDR3 reads CASYDPRGRETQYF. CDR3 nucleotides: TGTGCCAGCTACGACCCCAGGGGGCGAGAGACCCAGTACTTC.

This sequence joins TRBV5-5 and TRBJ1-5; TRBD1 agrees at 8 bases. The germline CDR1 and CDR2 sequences are SGHKS and YYEKEE (reference sequence). Losses at the gene ends were 4 bases for V and 0 bases for J; bases not matched to a gene: 6. The CDR3 sequence is 16 residues long. CDR3 residues: CASSLTGVFSNQPQHF. CDR3 nucleotide sequence: TGTGCCAGCAGCCTGACAGGGGTATTTAGCAATCAGCCCCAGCATTTT.

The chain links TRBV2 to TRBJ2-5; possibly TRBD1 for D (7 bases). The CDR3 spans 12 residues. Looked up from germline, CDR1 is SNHLY and CDR2 is FYNNEI. V lost 8 bases and J 14 bases, leaving 21 bases between the germline ends. This CDR3 is CASLQEGQPLYF. The DNA for the CDR3 is TGTGCCAGCCTGCAGGAGGGACAGCCTCTCTACTTC.

As DNA, the CDR3 is TGTGCCAGCAGTGAAGGTTACGAGCAGTACTTC. This gives the protein CASSEGYEQYF. The genes are TRBV2 and TRBJ2-7; D gene uncertain. With 1 base removed from V and 4 bases from J, the gap between germline ends came to 2 bases. Germline V gives CDR1 SNHLY, CDR2 FYNNEI. This CDR3 has 11 amino acids. Looking up the rest from reference TRBV2 and TRBJ2-7 gives the full variable domain: EPEVTQTPSHQVTQMGQEVILRCVPISNHLYFYWYRQILGQKVEFLVSFYNNEISEKSEIFDDQFSVERPDGSNFTLKIRSTKLEDSAMYFCASSEGYEQYFGPGTRLTVT.

The CDR3 here is CASRAGEANYGYTF. The CDR3 bases are TGTGCCAGCAGGGCAGGGGAGGCCAACTATGGCTACACCTTC. The chain combines TRBV7-9 with TRBJ1-2; TRBD1 might be the D (6 bases). The CDR3 covers 14 residues. Germline values: CDR1 SEHNR, CDR2 FQNEAQ (reference sequence). Trimming stripped 6 bases from V and 2 bases from J, with 13 bases between.

The chain joins TRBV3-1 (or the pseudogene TRBV3-2) to TRBJ1-2, with TRBD1 matching 9 bases. Germline loops: CDR1 LGHDT, CDR2 YNNKEL (reference sequence). This CDR3 is built from 15 residues. Unmatched junction bases numbered 7, after V lost 4 bases and J lost 4 bases. In nucleotides, the CDR3 is TGTGCCAGCAGCCTCCGGGACAGGGACATCTATGGCTACACCTTC. Its translation: CASSLRDRDIYGYTF.

This clone was seen a single time. The J gene is TRBJ1-1, the V gene TRBV6-5; D might be TRBD1 (5 bases). Germline CDR1 is MNHEY and CDR2 is SVGAGI. This CDR3 spans 13 amino acids. Trimming left V 0 bases short and J 8 bases short, with 10 bases between. CDR3 in amino acids: CASSYSAGMEAFF. The CDR3 DNA follows: TGTGCCAGCAGTTACTCGGCAGGGATGGAAGCTTTCTTT.

The chain uses TRBV7-9 and TRBJ2-1, with D unresolved. Germline V gives CDR1 SEHNR, CDR2 FQNEAQ (reference sequence). V lost 1 base and J 3 bases, leaving 7 bases between the germline ends. This CDR3 has 14 amino acids. The chain's CDR3 is CASSLGRGYNEQFF. DNA for the CDR3: TGTGCCAGCAGCTTAGGTCGCGGCTACAATGAGCAGTTCTTC.

The chain joins TRBV5-4 to TRBJ1-1, with TRBD1 as a possible D gene (5 bases). This CDR3 contains 16 residues. Germline assignment: CDR1 SGHNT and CDR2 YYREEE (reference sequence). The ends were cut back, 2 bases at V and 5 bases at J, with 19 bases in the middle. In DNA, the CDR3 is TGTGCCAGCAGCTTAAGTCTGCGGCAGGGAAGAACTGAAGCTTTCTTT. It codes for CASSLSLRQGRTEAFF.

The genes are TRBV7-2 and TRBJ2-5, with D unresolved. Germline V CDR1 and CDR2: SGHTA, FQGNSA. The ends were cut back, 3 bases at V and 1 base at J, with 3 bases in the middle. This CDR3 region has 12 residues. The CDR3 here is CASSFLQETQYF. In DNA, the CDR3 is TGTGCCAGCAGCTTCCTCCAAGAGACCCAGTACTTC.

The chain couples TRBV5-6 to TRBJ2-3; D unclear. Germline CDR1 is SGHDT and CDR2 is YYEEEE. Trimming removed 6 bases at V and 4 bases at J, with 15 bases between. The CDR3 consists of 14 residues. CDR3 protein: CASKLDLGADTQYF. In nucleotides, the CDR3 is TGTGCCAGCAAGCTTGACTTGGGTGCAGATACGCAGTATTTT.